Described below is a single T cell receptor (beta chain) sequence and its context. Its antigen remains unknown. The data are from a study of cytomegalovirus exposure and HLA in healthy donors. Overall study findings and caveats: Researchers catalogued approximately 170 TCR beta chains as cytomegalovirus-associated. As confirmed in vitro, a few CMV-associated chains were specific for CMV antigens.

Profiled with immunoSEQ multiplex PCR; TCRdb holds only in-frame clones, not every one. The profile shows approximately 88,000 clones, roughly 96% of them singletons. The CDR3 runs to 14 residues. Germline V gene lookup returns CDR1 MDHEN and CDR2 SYDVKM. The trim removed 5 bases at V and 0 bases at J, leaving 1 base unmatched. Source material: PBMCs. The source is a woman younger than 35 in good health and CMV-seronegative. The genes are TRBV28 and TRBJ2-7; 10 nucleotides agree with TRBD1. The CDR3 coding sequence is TGTGCCAGCAGTGGACAGGGGGTCTCCTACGAGCAGTACTTC. Its protein is CASSGQGVSYEQYF.